The entry below describes one TCR beta chain. The antigen is not known. This sample was included in a study of graft-versus-host responses after intestinal transplantation. Study-wide context: Each of the recipients got a multivisceral, liver-intestinal, or isolated intestinal transplant. Anti-thymocyte globulin induction, then tacrolimus and steroids for roughly 3 years, went to all recipients. Broader study findings: Recipient marrow showed GvH clones, some seen first in ileum or blood.

This CDR3 has 14 residues. Trimming took 5 bases from V and 0 from J; bases not matched to a gene: 3. Germline assignment: CDR1 SNHLY and CDR2 FYNNEI. The repertoire was sequenced with immunoSEQ multiplex PCR; TCRdb's copy has only in-frame clones and lacks some. Of about 110,000 clones listed, 93% are singletons. The specimen was unstimulated CD8+ T cells sorted from spleen or lymph node cells, collected before intestinal transplant. The V and J genes are TRBV2 and TRBJ2-7, with 8 bases aligning to TRBD1. The receptor comes from a human donor who received an intestinal transplant. CDR3 amino acids: CASSRTGSSYEQYF. The DNA for the CDR3 is TGTGCCAGCAGTAGGACAGGGAGCTCCTACGAGCAGTACTTC.